The rows below give T cell receptor beta chains drawn from one sample of a study of T-cell reconstitution after alpha-beta-depleted transplantation in children. TCRdb analysed the PCR reads with MiXCR anew, one entry per CDR3 protein. Here the sample spans about 610,000 distinct CDR3 sequences, 10% to 13% being singletons. Material: PBMCs from the stem cell graft donor, obtained from the stem cell graft. These receptors came from a human donor who donated a stem cell graft to a child with acute myeloid leukemia. Each CDR3 is given with its conserved first and last residue. A D gene is named only where the DNA matches it firmly. Some rows mark clone size as missing; the rest say once, few, many or name a class of expanded clone.

v_gene,j_gene,d_gene,abundance,CDR3aa,CDR3nt
TRBV7-9,TRBJ2-1,TRBD2,many,CASSFGLAIYEQFF,TGTGCCAGCAGCTTTGGACTAGCGATATATGAGCAGTTCTTC
TRBV7-9,TRBJ2-3,-,few,CASSLGTRQADTQYF,TGTGCCAGCAGCTTAGGTACTAGACAGGCAGATACGCAGTATTTT
TRBV20-1,TRBJ1-6,-,few,CSARGWGSDSPLHF,TGCAGTGCTAGAGGGTGGGGGTCGGATTCACCCCTCCACTTT
TRBV25-1,TRBJ2-7,-,few,CASSELVLGAEHPEGNYEQYF,TGTGCCAGCAGTGAATTAGTCTTAGGCGCAGAACACCCCGAGGGAAACTACGAGCAGTACTTC
TRBV20-1,TRBJ1-6,TRBD1,-,CSASPGTANSPLHF,TGCAGTGCTAGCCCTGGGACAGCTAATTCACCCCTCCACTTT
TRBV12-3/TRBV12-4,TRBJ1-3,-,-,CASSMGGNTIYF,TGTGCCAGCAGTATGGGTGGAAACACCATATATTTT
TRBV20-1,TRBJ2-1,TRBD2,-,CSARAAGAYNEQFF,TGCAGTGCTAGGGCAGCGGGGGCCTACAATGAGCAGTTCTTC
TRBV20-1,TRBJ2-7,TRBD1,few,CSASGVGDRAISSYEQYF,TGCAGTGCTTCGGGAGTTGGGGACAGGGCGATTAGCTCCTACGAGCAGTACTTC
TRBV5-1,TRBJ1-4,-,many,CASSLSPTTNEKLFF,TGCGCCAGCAGTTTGAGTCCTACAACTAATGAAAAACTGTTTTTT
TRBV15,TRBJ1-3,-,few,CATSRAVGISSGNTIYF,TGTGCCACCAGCAGAGCAGTGGGGATTAGCTCTGGAAACACCATATATTTT
TRBV7-8,TRBJ2-1,-,few,CASSQPRGEQFF,TGTGCCAGCAGTCAACCTCGGGGTGAGCAGTTCTTC
TRBV25-1,TRBJ1-2,-,-,CASSHNGRDNYGYTF,TGTGCCAGCAGCCACAACGGCAGGGATAACTATGGCTACACCTTC
TRBV7-6,TRBJ1-1,-,-,CASSLGAGSPEAFF,TGTGCCAGCAGCTTAGGCGCAGGGTCTCCTGAAGCTTTCTTT
TRBV28,TRBJ1-6,TRBD1,-,CASSPGQGKNSPLHF,TGTGCCAGCAGCCCGGGACAGGGCAAGAATTCACCCCTCCACTTT
TRBV12-3/TRBV12-4,TRBJ2-2,-,many,CASSLLAANTGELFF,TGTGCCAGCAGCTTACTGGCGGCGAACACCGGGGAGCTGTTTTTT
TRBV20-1,TRBJ1-1,-,-,CSARRWGTEAFF,TGCAGTGCTAGGAGGTGGGGCACTGAAGCTTTCTTT
TRBV14,TRBJ2-5,-,few,CASSQGGATQETQYF,TGTGCCAGCAGCCAAGGAGGTGCGACCCAAGAGACCCAGTACTTC
TRBV7-6,TRBJ2-4,TRBD1,-,CASSNTQGNQNIQYF,TGTGCCAGCAGCAACACACAGGGGAACCAAAACATTCAGTACTTC
TRBV27,TRBJ1-2,TRBD1,-,CASSLTGGFSPGYTF,TGTGCCAGCAGTCTGACAGGGGGCTTTTCCCCTGGCTACACCTTC
TRBV29-1,TRBJ2-7,-,many,CSVAHGTYEQYF,TGCAGCGTTGCGCACGGGACCTACGAGCAGTACTTC
TRBV7-6,TRBJ2-7,-,few,CASSSKGSYEQYF,TGTGCCAGCAGCTCCAAGGGGAGCTACGAGCAGTACTTC
TRBV7-8,TRBJ2-5,-,few,CASSLRQVGETQYF,TGTGCCAGCAGCCTAAGACAGGTGGGGGAGACCCAGTACTTC
TRBV10-3,TRBJ2-2,TRBD2,many,CAISESSGRRELFF,TGTGCCATCAGTGAGTCGAGCGGGAGGAGGGAGCTGTTTTTT
TRBV6-5,TRBJ2-2,-,-,CASSYSEQRTGELFF,TGTGCCAGCAGTTACTCCGAACAAAGGACCGGGGAGCTGTTTTTT
TRBV5-6,TRBJ1-5,TRBD1,many,CASSATGGLNQPQHF,TGTGCCAGCAGCGCGACAGGGGGGCTTAATCAGCCCCAGCATTTT
TRBV20-1,TRBJ2-3,TRBD2,many,CSATAGLAGKDTQYF,TGCAGTGCCACAGCGGGACTAGCGGGAAAAGATACGCAGTATTTT
TRBV5-1,TRBJ2-5,-,many,CASREGVEQAKTQYF,TGCGCCAGCAGGGAGGGAGTAGAACAAGCCAAGACCCAGTACTTC
TRBV29-1,TRBJ2-7,TRBD2,-,CSVGGRAVDEQYF,TGCAGCGTGGGCGGGAGGGCGGTCGACGAGCAGTACTTC
TRBV7-3,TRBJ2-4,TRBD2,-,CASSLTGLAGAMSF,TGTGCCAGCAGCTTAACGGGACTAGCGGGAGCTATGAGCTTC
TRBV27,TRBJ2-1,-,few,CASSYVGGNLVNEQFF,TGTGCCAGCAGTTACGTTGGGGGGAACCTTGTTAATGAGCAGTTCTTC
TRBV4-1,TRBJ2-1,-,few,CASSLQTTQPLGIYNEQFF,TGCGCCAGCAGCCTACAGACTACCCAACCGTTAGGAATCTACAATGAGCAGTTCTTC
TRBV29-1,TRBJ2-1,TRBD2,few,CSVAGTSGNRNEQFF,TGCAGCGTTGCCGGGACTAGCGGGAACCGGAATGAGCAGTTCTTC